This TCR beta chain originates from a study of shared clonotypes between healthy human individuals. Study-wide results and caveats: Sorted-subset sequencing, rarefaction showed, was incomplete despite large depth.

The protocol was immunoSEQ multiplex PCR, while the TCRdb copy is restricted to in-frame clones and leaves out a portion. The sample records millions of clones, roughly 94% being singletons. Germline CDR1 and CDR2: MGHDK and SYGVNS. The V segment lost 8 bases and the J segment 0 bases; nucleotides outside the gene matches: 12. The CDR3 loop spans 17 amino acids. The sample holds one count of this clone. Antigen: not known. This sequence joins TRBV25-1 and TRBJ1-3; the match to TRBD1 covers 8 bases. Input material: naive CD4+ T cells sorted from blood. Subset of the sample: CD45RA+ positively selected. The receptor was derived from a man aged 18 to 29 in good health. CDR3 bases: TGTGCCAGCCGTCCCGTGGCAGGGGGCATCTCTGGAAACACCATATATTTT. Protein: CASRPVAGGISGNTIYF. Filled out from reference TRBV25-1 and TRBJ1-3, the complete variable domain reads EADIYQTPRYLVIGTGKKITLECSQTMGHDKMYWYQQDPGMELHLIHYSYGVNSTEKGDLSSESTVSRIRTEHFPLTLESARPSHTSQYLCASRPVAGGISGNTIYFGEGSWLTVV.